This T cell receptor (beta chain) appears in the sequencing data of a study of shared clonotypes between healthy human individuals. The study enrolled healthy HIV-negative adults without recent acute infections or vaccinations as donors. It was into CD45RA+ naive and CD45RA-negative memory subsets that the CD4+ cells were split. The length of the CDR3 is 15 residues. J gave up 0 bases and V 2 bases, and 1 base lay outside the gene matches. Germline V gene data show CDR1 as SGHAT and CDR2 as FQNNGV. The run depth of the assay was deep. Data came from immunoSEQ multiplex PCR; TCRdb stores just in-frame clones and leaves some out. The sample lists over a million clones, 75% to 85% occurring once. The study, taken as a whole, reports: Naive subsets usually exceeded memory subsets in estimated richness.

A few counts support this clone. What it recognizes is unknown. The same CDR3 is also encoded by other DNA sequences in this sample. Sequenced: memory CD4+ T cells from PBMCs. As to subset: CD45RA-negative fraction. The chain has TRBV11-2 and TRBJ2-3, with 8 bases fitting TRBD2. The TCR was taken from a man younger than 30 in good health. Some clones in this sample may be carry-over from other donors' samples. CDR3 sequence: CASSLTSGSTDTQYF. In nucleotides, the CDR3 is TGTGCCAGCAGCTTAACTAGCGGTAGCACAGATACGCAGTATTTT.